Listed below are T cell receptor beta chains from one sample, sequenced in a study of blood T cell repertoires in COVID-19. Here immunoSEQ multiplex PCR was the method, and the copy in TCRdb shows in-frame clones only, minus some. The sample yields under 200,000 clones, around 80% seen once. Material for sequencing was peripheral blood. These receptors were obtained from a woman in her fifties or sixties with acute or convalescent COVID-19. CDR3s include the opening cysteine and the closing phenylalanine or tryptophan. D genes are given only for firm matches. Rows may omit the clone size; those that give it use once, few, many or a size class.

J	size	V	D	CDR3	DNA
TRBJ1-5	-	TRBV2	-	CASQSDSRNQPQHF	TGTGCCAGTCAGTCGGACAGCCGCAATCAGCCCCAGCATTTT
TRBJ2-6	-	TRBV19	-	CAVTRGGGANVLTF	TGTGCCGTGACGCGGGGCGGTGGGGCCAACGTCCTGACTTTC
TRBJ2-7	-	TRBV2	TRBD1	CASRTGGLSYEQYF	TGTGCCAGCAGGACAGGGGGGCTCTCCTACGAGCAGTACTTC
TRBJ2-5	-	TRBV7-2	-	CASRGTPQETQYF	TGTGCCAGCCGGGGGACCCCCCAAGAGACCCAGTACTTC
TRBJ1-2	-	TRBV29-1	TRBD1	CSDKTGGMSGYTF	TGCAGCGACAAAACAGGGGGCATGAGCGGCTACACCTTC
TRBJ2-1	once	TRBV6-6	TRBD2	CASSLSTSGYNEQFF	TGTGCCAGCAGTTTAAGTACTAGCGGCTACAATGAGCAGTTCTTC
TRBJ1-4	-	TRBV18	-	CASSPVAGAANEKLFF	TGTGCCAGCTCACCGGTCGCGGGGGCAGCTAATGAAAAACTGTTTTTT
TRBJ2-5	few	TRBV27	TRBD2	CALRVAGGLYRRTQYF	TGTGCCTTGAGAGTAGCGGGGGGCCTCTACAGAAGGACCCAGTACTTC
TRBJ1-5	-	TRBV18	TRBD1	CASSPKTGGNQPQHF	TGTGCCAGCTCACCGAAGACAGGGGGTAATCAGCCCCAGCATTTT
TRBJ1-2	-	TRBV7-2	TRBD1	CASSVRQGSYGYTF	TGTGCCAGCAGCGTCCGACAGGGTTCCTATGGCTACACCTTC
TRBJ2-3	-	TRBV7-9	TRBD1	CASSLRGLGTDTQYF	TGTGCCAGCAGCTTGAGGGGGCTGGGGACAGATACGCAGTATTTT
TRBJ2-3	once	TRBV3-1/TRBV3-2	TRBD2	CASRNLAGGQVTQYF	TGTGCCAGCAGGAACCTAGCGGGGGGGCAAGTTACGCAGTATTTT
TRBJ1-2	-	TRBV6-2/TRBV6-3	-	CASSADRNYGYTF	TGTGCCAGCAGTGCAGACAGGAACTATGGCTACACCTTC
TRBJ1-1	-	TRBV28	-	CASTRPGGGNTEAFF	TGTGCCAGCACTAGACCGGGAGGGGGGAACACTGAAGCTTTCTTT
TRBJ2-2	-	TRBV19	-	CASSNRDTYASGELFF	TGTGCCAGTAGTAACCGGGACACCTACGCATCCGGGGAGCTGTTTTTT
TRBJ1-2	-	TRBV7-2	TRBD1	CASSWETGVQLYGYTF	TGTGCCAGCAGCTGGGAAACAGGGGTCCAACTCTATGGCTACACCTTC
TRBJ1-2	-	TRBV7-2	-	CASSLDRSANYGYTF	TGTGCCAGCAGCTTAGACAGGTCCGCTAACTATGGCTACACCTTC
TRBJ2-5	-	TRBV5-1	-	CASSLKGVQETQYF	TGCGCCAGCAGCTTGAAGGGGGTCCAAGAGACCCAGTACTTC
TRBJ2-7	-	TRBV6-2/TRBV6-3	TRBD1	CASSTGQGPYEQYF	TGTGCCAGCAGTACCGGACAGGGCCCCTACGAGCAGTACTTC
TRBJ2-3	once	TRBV5-8	-	CASSSFRLVDTQYF	TGTGCCAGCAGCTCATTTAGACTAGTAGATACGCAGTATTTT
TRBJ2-7	-	TRBV6-7	-	CASSYSRVETYEQYF	TGTGCCAGCAGTTACTCGCGGGTAGAGACCTACGAGCAGTACTTC
TRBJ2-7	few	TRBV29-1	TRBD2	CSAKTGGTSGAYYEQYF	TGCAGCGCCAAGACTGGGGGGACTAGCGGGGCTTACTACGAGCAGTACTTC
TRBJ1-4	-	TRBV9	-	CASSQTNEKLFF	TGTGCCAGCAGCCAGACTAATGAAAAACTGTTTTTT
TRBJ1-2	once	TRBV6-5	-	CASSYTQLSLYGYTF	TGTGCCAGCAGTTACACACAGCTATCCCTCTATGGCTACACCTTC
TRBJ1-1	-	TRBV12-5	-	CASEEGRGNTEAFF	TGTGCTAGTGAGGAAGGGAGGGGGAACACTGAAGCTTTCTTT
TRBJ1-4	-	TRBV6-5	TRBD1	CASRRQGSTNEKLFF	TGTGCCAGCAGAAGACAGGGTTCGACTAATGAAAAACTGTTTTTT
TRBJ1-2	-	TRBV5-1	TRBD1	CASSLRMDRGVTGYTF	TGCGCCAGCAGCTTACGGATGGACAGGGGGGTTACCGGCTACACCTTC
TRBJ1-6	-	TRBV5-6	-	CASRGWDINNSPLHF	TGTGCCAGCAGGGGTTGGGACATCAATAATTCACCCCTCCACTTT
TRBJ2-2	-	TRBV6-5	TRBD2	CASRAGTKVTGELFF	TGTGCCAGCAGAGCCGGGACTAAGGTCACCGGGGAGCTGTTTTTT
TRBJ1-4	-	TRBV6-2/TRBV6-3	-	CASSYLTASNEKLFF	TGTGCCAGCAGTTACCTGACAGCTTCTAATGAAAAACTGTTTTTT
TRBJ1-3	once	TRBV10-3	-	CAIRGANSGNTIYF	TGTGCCATCAGGGGGGCGAACTCTGGAAACACCATATATTTT
TRBJ1-1	-	TRBV18	TRBD1	CASSARGRGNTEAFF	TGTGCCAGCTCAGCCAGGGGGCGCGGGAACACTGAAGCTTTCTTT
TRBJ2-2	-	TRBV4-3	TRBD2	CASSQDRLAGASTGELFF	TGCGCCAGCAGCCAAGATCGGCTAGCGGGGGCCTCTACCGGGGAGCTGTTTTTT
TRBJ2-3	-	TRBV9	TRBD2	CASSAPQLAGGQGTQYF	TGTGCCAGCAGCGCCCCCCAGTTAGCGGGGGGGCAGGGGACGCAGTATTTT
TRBJ1-1	-	TRBV4-3	TRBD1	CASSLGQGLNTEAFF	TGCGCCAGCAGCCTAGGACAGGGACTGAACACTGAAGCTTTCTTT
TRBJ2-2	few	TRBV7-3	TRBD1	CASSLDRARSTGELFF	TGTGCCAGCAGCTTGGACAGGGCGAGGAGCACCGGGGAGCTGTTTTTT
TRBJ1-1	-	TRBV7-2	TRBD1	CASTTGGGNEAFF	TGTGCCAGCACCACAGGGGGGGGGAATGAAGCTTTCTTT
TRBJ1-1	-	TRBV7-9	-	CASSLEQLNTEAFF	TGTGCCAGCAGCTTAGAACAGCTGAACACTGAAGCTTTCTTT
TRBJ2-3	-	TRBV7-9	-	CASSRLSGLFTDTQYF	TGTGCCAGCAGTCGTCTAAGCGGGCTTTTCACAGATACGCAGTATTTT
TRBJ2-2	-	TRBV18	TRBD1	CASSNPGQGTTGELFF	TGTGCCAGCTCAAATCCGGGACAGGGTACCACCGGGGAGCTGTTTTTT
TRBJ2-7	-	TRBV7-9	TRBD2	CASSSSGGAYEQYF	TGTGCCAGCAGCTCTAGCGGGGGGGCCTACGAGCAGTACTTC
TRBJ1-5	-	TRBV6-6	-	CASLGLGGNQPQHF	TGTGCCAGCTTGGGTCTAGGCGGGAATCAGCCCCAGCATTTT
TRBJ2-1	-	TRBV11-1	TRBD2	CASSLGGGASEQFF	TGTGCCAGCAGCTTAGGCGGGGGGGCGTCTGAGCAGTTCTTC